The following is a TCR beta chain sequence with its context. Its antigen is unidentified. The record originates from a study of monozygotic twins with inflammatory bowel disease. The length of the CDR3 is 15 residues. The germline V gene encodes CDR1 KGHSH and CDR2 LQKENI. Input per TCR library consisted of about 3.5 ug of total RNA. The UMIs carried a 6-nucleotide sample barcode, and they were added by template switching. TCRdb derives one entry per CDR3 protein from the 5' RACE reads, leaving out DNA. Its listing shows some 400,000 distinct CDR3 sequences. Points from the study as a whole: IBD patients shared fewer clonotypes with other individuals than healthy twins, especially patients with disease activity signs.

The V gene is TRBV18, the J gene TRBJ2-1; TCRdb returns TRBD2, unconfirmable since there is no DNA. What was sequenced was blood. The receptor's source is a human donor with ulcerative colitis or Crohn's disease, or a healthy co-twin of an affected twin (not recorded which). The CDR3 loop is CASSPTSGEYNEQFF.